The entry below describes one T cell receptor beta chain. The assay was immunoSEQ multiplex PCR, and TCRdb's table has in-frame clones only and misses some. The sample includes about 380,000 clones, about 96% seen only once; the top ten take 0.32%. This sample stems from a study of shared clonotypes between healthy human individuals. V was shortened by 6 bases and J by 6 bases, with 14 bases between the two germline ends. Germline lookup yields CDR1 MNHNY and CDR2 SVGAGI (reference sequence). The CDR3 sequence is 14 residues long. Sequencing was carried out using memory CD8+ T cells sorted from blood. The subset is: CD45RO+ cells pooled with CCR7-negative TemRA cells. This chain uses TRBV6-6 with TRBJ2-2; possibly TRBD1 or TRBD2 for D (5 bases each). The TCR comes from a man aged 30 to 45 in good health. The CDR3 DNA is TGTGCCAGCAGCCGAATTCAGGGAGCCGGGGAGCTGTTTTTT. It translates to CASSRIQGAGELFF.